A single TCR beta chain is shown here with its context. The assay was immunoSEQ multiplex PCR, and TCRdb's table has in-frame clones only and misses some. The repertoire holds around 80,000 clones, about 94% seen once, with about 0.99% in the top ten. The sample originates from a study of T cell changes during pregnancy in multiple sclerosis. The V and J ends lost 6 bases and 4 bases respectively, with 12 bases between them. The CDR3 runs to 13 residues. CDR1 is MNHNS and CDR2 is SASEGT in the germline V gene. The sequences come from peripheral blood, collected in the second trimester of pregnancy. V usage is TRBV6-1 and J usage is TRBJ2-5; a possible D gene is TRBD2 (5 bases). The source of this sequence is a female donor in good health, enrolled as a control in a pregnancy study. Here the CDR3 reads CASSLGRGETQYF. In DNA, the CDR3 is TGTGCCAGCAGCCTCGGACGGGGAGAGACCCAGTACTTC.